A selection of T cell receptor beta chains follows, all from one sample in a study of blood T cell repertoires in COVID-19. This table comes from immunoSEQ multiplex PCR, and its TCRdb copy is limited to in-frame clones, with some not included. The sample records about 670,000 clones, about 87% being singletons. Material: peripheral blood. These TCRs come from a woman in her late teens or twenties with acute or convalescent COVID-19. CDR3s include the opening cysteine and the closing phenylalanine or tryptophan. Fields, in order: clone size, V gene, D gene, J gene, CDR3 protein, CDR3 DNA. A D gene is named only where the DNA matches it firmly. Some rows have no size entry. The others give once, few or many, or a class for an expanded clone.

clone_size: few
v_call: TRBV12-3/TRBV12-4
d_call: .
j_call: TRBJ1-1
cdr3_aa: CASSRDTEAFF
cdr3_nt: TGTGCCAGCAGCCGGGACACTGAAGCTTTCTTT

clone_size: .
v_call: TRBV7-8
d_call: .
j_call: TRBJ1-5
cdr3_aa: CASSLFRDQPQHF
cdr3_nt: TGTGCCAGCAGCTTATTTAGAGATCAGCCCCAGCATTTT

clone_size: .
v_call: TRBV2
d_call: .
j_call: TRBJ1-1
cdr3_aa: CASRIQVNTEAFF
cdr3_nt: TGTGCCAGCAGAATACAGGTTAACACTGAAGCTTTCTTT

clone_size: .
v_call: TRBV3-1/TRBV3-2
d_call: TRBD2
j_call: TRBJ2-1
cdr3_aa: CASSRGAGGPLNEQFF
cdr3_nt: TGTGCCAGCAGCCGCGGCGCGGGGGGGCCTCTCAATGAGCAGTTCTTC

clone_size: .
v_call: TRBV18
d_call: .
j_call: TRBJ1-2
cdr3_aa: CASSPLGSIVVNYGYTF
cdr3_nt: TGTGCCAGCTCACCTTTGGGCAGTATCGTCGTGAACTATGGCTACACCTTC

clone_size: .
v_call: TRBV6-4
d_call: .
j_call: TRBJ1-1
cdr3_aa: CASSDTANTEAFF
cdr3_nt: TGTGCCAGCAGTGACACTGCTAACACTGAAGCTTTCTTT

clone_size: .
v_call: TRBV6-5
d_call: .
j_call: TRBJ2-6
cdr3_aa: CATSGGKTNVLTF
cdr3_nt: TGTGCCACGTCCGGTGGTAAGACCAACGTCCTGACTTTC

clone_size: .
v_call: TRBV3-1/TRBV3-2
d_call: .
j_call: TRBJ1-1
cdr3_aa: CASSQDPGRYTEAFF
cdr3_nt: TGTGCCAGCAGCCAAGATCCAGGGAGGTACACTGAAGCTTTCTTT

clone_size: once
v_call: TRBV19
d_call: .
j_call: TRBJ1-1
cdr3_aa: CASSIGEVRTEAFF
cdr3_nt: TGTGCCAGTAGTATAGGGGAGGTTCGCACTGAAGCTTTCTTT

clone_size: once
v_call: TRBV9
d_call: .
j_call: TRBJ1-2
cdr3_aa: CASSVGGLGYTF
cdr3_nt: TGTGCCAGCAGCGTAGGGGGGCTGGGCTACACCTTC

clone_size: .
v_call: TRBV15
d_call: .
j_call: TRBJ1-2
cdr3_aa: CATSRDRGRGYGYTF
cdr3_nt: TGTGCCACCAGCAGAGATCGTGGGAGGGGGTATGGCTACACCTTC

clone_size: once
v_call: TRBV10-2
d_call: .
j_call: TRBJ2-3
cdr3_aa: CASTPVGGSQYF
cdr3_nt: TGCGCCAGCACCCCCGTGGGGGGATCGCAGTATTTT

clone_size: .
v_call: TRBV6-6
d_call: TRBD1
j_call: TRBJ1-2
cdr3_aa: CASTGPGGQGGYTF
cdr3_nt: TGTGCCAGCACGGGGCCAGGGGGCCAGGGCGGCTACACCTTC

clone_size: .
v_call: TRBV6-5
d_call: TRBD1
j_call: TRBJ2-7
cdr3_aa: CASFDRDRDEQYF
cdr3_nt: TGTGCCAGCTTTGACCGGGACAGGGACGAGCAGTACTTC

clone_size: .
v_call: TRBV6-5
d_call: .
j_call: TRBJ2-2
cdr3_aa: CASGTAILNTGELFF
cdr3_nt: TGTGCCAGCGGTACTGCGATCCTCAATACCGGGGAGCTGTTTTTT

clone_size: few
v_call: TRBV19
d_call: .
j_call: TRBJ1-2
cdr3_aa: CASSIGGNYGYTF
cdr3_nt: TGTGCCAGTAGTATAGGTGGCAACTATGGCTACACCTTC

clone_size: .
v_call: TRBV5-1
d_call: .
j_call: TRBJ2-1
cdr3_aa: CASSLGSVWSSYNEQFF
cdr3_nt: TGCGCCAGCAGCTTGGGTAGCGTCTGGAGCTCCTACAATGAGCAGTTCTTC

clone_size: .
v_call: TRBV28
d_call: .
j_call: TRBJ1-1
cdr3_aa: CASSLGQQPEAFF
cdr3_nt: TGTGCCAGCAGCCTTGGACAGCAGCCTGAAGCTTTCTTT

clone_size: .
v_call: TRBV7-8
d_call: TRBD1
j_call: TRBJ2-1
cdr3_aa: CASSPWDSAYNEQFF
cdr3_nt: TGTGCCAGCAGCCCCTGGGACAGTGCCTACAATGAGCAGTTCTTC

clone_size: .
v_call: TRBV2
d_call: .
j_call: TRBJ1-5
cdr3_aa: CASSVLPYSNQPQHF
cdr3_nt: TGTGCCAGCAGTGTCCTACCATATAGCAATCAGCCCCAGCATTTT

clone_size: few
v_call: TRBV7-9
d_call: TRBD2
j_call: TRBJ2-7
cdr3_aa: CASSLGGLAGAGEQYF
cdr3_nt: TGTGCCAGCAGCTTAGGTGGGCTAGCGGGGGCGGGCGAGCAGTACTTC

clone_size: few
v_call: TRBV6-4
d_call: TRBD1
j_call: TRBJ1-1
cdr3_aa: CASSDGTGNTEAFF
cdr3_nt: TGTGCCAGCAGTGACGGGACAGGGAACACTGAAGCTTTCTTT

clone_size: .
v_call: TRBV12-3/TRBV12-4
d_call: .
j_call: TRBJ2-7
cdr3_aa: CASSLGRIYEQYF
cdr3_nt: TGTGCCAGCAGTTTGGGGAGAATCTACGAGCAGTACTTC

clone_size: .
v_call: TRBV19
d_call: TRBD1
j_call: TRBJ1-2
cdr3_aa: CASSSRDREGYTF
cdr3_nt: TGTGCCAGTAGTTCCCGGGACAGGGAAGGCTACACCTTC

clone_size: .
v_call: TRBV4-1
d_call: .
j_call: TRBJ1-3
cdr3_aa: CASSQVWRVGGNTIYF
cdr3_nt: TGCGCCAGCAGCCAAGTCTGGAGGGTTGGAGGAAACACCATATATTTT

clone_size: once
v_call: TRBV4-1
d_call: .
j_call: TRBJ1-1
cdr3_aa: CASSPRGAGVTEAFF
cdr3_nt: TGCGCCAGCAGCCCGAGGGGGGCGGGGGTCACTGAAGCTTTCTTT

clone_size: .
v_call: TRBV30
d_call: TRBD1
j_call: TRBJ1-2
cdr3_aa: CAWDRGGYTF
cdr3_nt: TGTGCCTGGGACAGGGGTGGCTACACCTTC

clone_size: .
v_call: TRBV19
d_call: TRBD1
j_call: TRBJ2-2
cdr3_aa: CASSLQGTGELFF
cdr3_nt: TGTGCCAGTAGCTTACAGGGGACCGGGGAGCTGTTTTTT

clone_size: .
v_call: TRBV27
d_call: .
j_call: TRBJ1-6
cdr3_aa: CASTWGGAESPLHF
cdr3_nt: TGTGCCAGCACCTGGGGAGGGGCAGAGTCACCCCTCCACTTT

clone_size: .
v_call: TRBV12-5
d_call: .
j_call: TRBJ1-6
cdr3_aa: CASGHDSNSPLHF
cdr3_nt: TGTGCTAGTGGACATGACTCTAATTCACCCCTCCACTTT

clone_size: .
v_call: TRBV27
d_call: TRBD1
j_call: TRBJ1-2
cdr3_aa: CASQKVLTGVFDFGYGYTF
cdr3_nt: TGTGCCAGCCAGAAAGTGTTGACAGGGGTTTTTGATTTTGGCTATGGCTACACCTTC

clone_size: .
v_call: TRBV9
d_call: .
j_call: TRBJ2-7
cdr3_aa: CASSAGLESLSYEQYF
cdr3_nt: TGTGCCAGCAGCGCCGGTTTAGAGTCACTCTCCTACGAGCAGTACTTC

clone_size: .
v_call: TRBV4-1
d_call: TRBD1
j_call: TRBJ1-3
cdr3_aa: CASSQGHPGTGENTIYF
cdr3_nt: TGCGCCAGCAGCCAAGGACACCCCGGGACAGGAGAAAACACCATATATTTT

clone_size: .
v_call: TRBV5-5
d_call: TRBD1
j_call: TRBJ2-5
cdr3_aa: CASSRDRAGETQYF
cdr3_nt: TGTGCCAGCAGCCGGGACAGGGCTGGGGAGACCCAGTACTTC

clone_size: .
v_call: TRBV20-1
d_call: .
j_call: TRBJ1-2
cdr3_aa: CSASFGSNYGYTF
cdr3_nt: TGCAGTGCTAGTTTCGGGTCTAACTATGGCTACACCTTC

clone_size: .
v_call: TRBV6-5
d_call: .
j_call: TRBJ1-2
cdr3_aa: CASSYSFREGNYGYTF
cdr3_nt: TGTGCCAGCAGTTACTCTTTCAGGGAGGGAAACTATGGCTACACCTTC

clone_size: .
v_call: TRBV30
d_call: .
j_call: TRBJ1-3
cdr3_aa: CAWTPGGNTIYF
cdr3_nt: TGTGCCTGGACCCCAGGGGGAAACACCATATATTTT

clone_size: .
v_call: TRBV5-8
d_call: .
j_call: TRBJ1-1
cdr3_aa: CASSYYLENTEAFF
cdr3_nt: TGTGCCAGCAGTTATTACCTAGAGAACACTGAAGCTTTCTTT

clone_size: .
v_call: TRBV4-1
d_call: .
j_call: TRBJ2-2
cdr3_aa: CASSQEHGRSFGELFF
cdr3_nt: TGCGCCAGCAGCCAAGAGCATGGCCGATCGTTCGGGGAGCTGTTTTTT

clone_size: .
v_call: TRBV21-1
d_call: .
j_call: TRBJ2-3
cdr3_aa: CASSKYRGATDTQYF
cdr3_nt: TGTGCCAGCAGCAAATACAGGGGTGCCACAGATACGCAGTATTTT

clone_size: .
v_call: TRBV29-1
d_call: .
j_call: TRBJ1-1
cdr3_aa: CSVLPFRDTEAFF
cdr3_nt: TGCAGCGTCCTACCCTTTCGGGACACTGAAGCTTTCTTT

clone_size: .
v_call: TRBV10-3
d_call: .
j_call: TRBJ2-7
cdr3_aa: CAIGRSYEQYF
cdr3_nt: TGTGCCATCGGGCGTTCCTACGAGCAGTACTTC

clone_size: .
v_call: TRBV11-2
d_call: TRBD1
j_call: TRBJ2-5
cdr3_aa: CASSWDSQETQYF
cdr3_nt: TGTGCCAGCAGCTGGGACAGTCAAGAGACCCAGTACTTC

clone_size: .
v_call: TRBV5-1
d_call: TRBD1
j_call: TRBJ1-1
cdr3_aa: CASSSIGGRTEAFF
cdr3_nt: TGCGCCAGCAGCTCTATAGGGGGCAGGACTGAAGCTTTCTTT

clone_size: .
v_call: TRBV6-5
d_call: .
j_call: TRBJ1-1
cdr3_aa: CASSYYREGEAFF
cdr3_nt: TGTGCCAGCAGTTACTATCGGGAGGGCGAAGCTTTCTTT

clone_size: .
v_call: TRBV24-1
d_call: .
j_call: TRBJ1-1
cdr3_aa: CATSDPGRREAFF
cdr3_nt: TGTGCCACCAGTGATCCTGGACGCCGGGAGGCTTTCTTT

clone_size: .
v_call: TRBV14
d_call: TRBD2
j_call: TRBJ2-5
cdr3_aa: CASSRKKGLAGQETQYF
cdr3_nt: TGTGCCAGCAGCCGAAAAAAGGGACTAGCGGGGCAAGAGACCCAGTACTTC

clone_size: once
v_call: TRBV2
d_call: TRBD1
j_call: TRBJ2-7
cdr3_aa: CASSNPRDRSSYEQYF
cdr3_nt: TGTGCCAGCAGCAATCCTCGGGACAGGAGCTCCTACGAGCAGTACTTC